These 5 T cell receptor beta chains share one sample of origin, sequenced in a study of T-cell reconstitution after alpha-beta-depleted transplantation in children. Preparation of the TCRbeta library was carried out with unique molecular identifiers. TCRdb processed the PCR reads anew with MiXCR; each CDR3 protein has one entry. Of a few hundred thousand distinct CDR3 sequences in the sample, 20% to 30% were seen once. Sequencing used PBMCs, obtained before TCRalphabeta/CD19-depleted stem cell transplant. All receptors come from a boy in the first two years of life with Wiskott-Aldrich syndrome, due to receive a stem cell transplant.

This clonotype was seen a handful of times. The CDR3 DNA sequence: TGCGCCAGCAGCTTGGCCCAAGGGCCTGGGGCCAACGTCCTGACTTTC. Residues: CASSLAQGPGANVLTF. This chain joins TRBV5-1 and TRBJ2-6, with D uncertain. The germline V gene has CDR1 SGHRS and CDR2 YFSETQ. The CDR3 is 16 residues long. V shed 0 bases and J shed 2 bases, with 9 bases lying between them.

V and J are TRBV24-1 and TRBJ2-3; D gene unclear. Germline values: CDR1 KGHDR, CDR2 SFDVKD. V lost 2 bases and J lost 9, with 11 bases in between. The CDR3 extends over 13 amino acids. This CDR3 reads CATSDSDGPTQYF. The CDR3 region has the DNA TGTGCCACCAGTGATTCGGACGGCCCAACGCAGTATTTT.

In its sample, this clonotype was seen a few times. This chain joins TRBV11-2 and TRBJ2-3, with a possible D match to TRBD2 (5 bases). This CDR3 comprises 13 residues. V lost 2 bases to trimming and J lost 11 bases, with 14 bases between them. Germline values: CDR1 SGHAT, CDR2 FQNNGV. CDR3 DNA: TGTGCCAGCAGCTTATTGTCGGGGAAGAGGCAGTATTTT. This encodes CASSLLSGKRQYF.

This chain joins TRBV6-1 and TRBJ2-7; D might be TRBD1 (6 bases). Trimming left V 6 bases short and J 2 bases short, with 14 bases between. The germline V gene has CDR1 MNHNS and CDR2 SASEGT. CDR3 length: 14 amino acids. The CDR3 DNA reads TGTGCCAGCAGGACCGGACAGACCCCCTACGAGCAGTACTTC. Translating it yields CASRTGQTPYEQYF.

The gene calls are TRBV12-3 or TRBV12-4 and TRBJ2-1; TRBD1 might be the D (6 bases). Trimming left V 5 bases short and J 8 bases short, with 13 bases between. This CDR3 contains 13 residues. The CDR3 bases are TGTGCCAGCAGTAACTCAGGGGTTCATGAGCAGTTCTTC. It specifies CASSNSGVHEQFF.